The 14 T cell receptor beta chains reported below all come from one sample, sequenced in a study of Ad26.COV2.S vaccination and SARS-CoV-2 variants. Generated by immunoSEQ multiplex PCR, the TCRdb table keeps only in-frame clones and is missing some. The table records around 500,000 clones, approximately 90% of them present only once. Treatment denoted: roughly 19 received Ad26.COV2.S at low or high dose, single or two shots; about 5 received placebo; per-sample allocation not given. Following the first vaccine or placebo injection, samples were taken on day 63. Material: peripheral blood, obtained in a trial of Ad26.COV2.S vaccine versus placebo. The source of these receptors is a person between 18 and 59 years old who received the Ad26.COV2.S COVID-19 vaccine or a placebo.

V and J are TRBV11-2 and TRBJ1-3, with D unresolved. Germline values: CDR1 SGHAT, CDR2 FQNNGV. This CDR3 is built from 13 residues. The V end lost 3 bases, the J end lost 2 bases, and 5 bases lay between the germline ends. The CDR3 nucleotides read TGTGCCAGCAGCTTTGGTACTGGAAACACCATATATTTT. This gives the protein CASSFGTGNTIYF.

This clone was observed a single time. The chain carries TRBV27 and TRBJ2-3; tentatively, D is TRBD2 (5 bases). The germline V gene has CDR1 MNHEY and CDR2 SMNVEV (reference sequence). Trimming removed 8 bases at V and 2 bases at J, with 8 bases between. The CDR3 extends over 12 amino acids. CDR3 bases: TGTGCCAGCGGGAGTGTCACAGATACGCAGTATTTT. It encodes CASGSVTDTQYF.

This sequence joins TRBV20-1 and TRBJ1-2, with D hard to call. V lost 3 bases to trimming and J lost 4 bases, with 30 bases between them. The CDR3 spans 19 residues. Germline V CDR1 and CDR2: DFQATT, SNEGSKA (reference sequence). In nucleotides, the CDR3 is TGCAGTGCTAGTTTCGTCACAGACTCACCCCCTGAATCCTTCTATGGCTACACCTTC. Protein: CSASFVTDSPPESFYGYTF.

The chain is built from TRBV28 and TRBJ1-6; 10 bases match TRBD1. CDR1 and CDR2 (germline): MDHEN, SYDVKM. With V trimmed by 6 bases and J by 8 bases, 10 bases remained unmatched. This CDR3 contains 16 residues. CDR3 region: CASSWDRGRSDSPLHF. The CDR3 DNA follows: TGTGCCAGCAGCTGGGACAGGGGAAGGTCGGATTCACCCCTCCACTTT.

The rearrangement uses TRBV18 and TRBJ2-7; 12 nucleotides line up with TRBD2. Trimming removed 3 bases from V and 4 bases from J; junction bases left unmatched: 10. Looked up from germline, CDR1 is KGHSH and CDR2 is LQKENI. CDR3 length equals 17 residues. As DNA, the CDR3 is TGTGCCAGCTCACCGACTAGCGGGGGATCCGGGACGTACGAGCAGTACTTC. Amino acid sequence: CASSPTSGGSGTYEQYF.

With respect to this clone: A much larger clonotype is one base distant, so this may be a read error. Different DNA sequences within this sample yield the same CDR3. The chain carries TRBV28 and TRBJ2-7, with D perhaps TRBD2 (5 bases). Germline V lookup: CDR1 MDHEN, CDR2 SYDVKM. CDR3 size: 13 residues. This chain's CDR3 is CASSLWRTYEQYF. The CDR3 region has the DNA TGTGCTAGCAGTTTGTGGAGGACCTACGAGCAGTACTTC.

V gene TRBV6-5 combines with J gene TRBJ1-2; D remains ambiguous. CDR1 MNHEY and CDR2 SVGAGI come from the germline V gene. This CDR3 region has 13 residues. V dropped 6 bases and J dropped 3 bases, with 11 bases sitting between them. The CDR3 region has the DNA TGTGCCAGCAGCCTAAGTTGGGACTATGGCTACACCTTC. Protein product: CASSLSWDYGYTF.

This clone was counted once. CDR3 region: CASSVGPRATDTQYF. The DNA for the CDR3 is TGTGCCAGCAGCGTAGGGCCACGAGCCACAGATACGCAGTATTTT. The gene calls are TRBV9 and TRBJ2-3, with unresolved D. Trimming removed 0 bases from V and 2 bases from J, with 10 bases in between. Germline V gene lookup returns CDR1 SGDLS and CDR2 YYNGEE. The CDR3 runs to 15 residues.

J is TRBJ1-2 and V is TRBV2; TRBD1 matches at 8 bases. Trimming cost V 7 bases and J 5 bases; bases outside gene matches: 12. The CDR3 has 15 residues. Per germline, CDR1 SNHLY and CDR2 FYNNEI. This chain's CDR3 is CASIPSTGAIYGYTF. The CDR3, as DNA: TGTGCCAGCATCCCGTCGACAGGGGCTATATATGGCTACACCTTC.

This clone was seen a single time. This chain links TRBV28 with TRBJ2-7, with 7 positions matching TRBD2. Per germline, CDR1 MDHEN and CDR2 SYDVKM. Losses at the gene ends were 6 bases for V and 4 bases for J; bases not matched to a gene: 3. The CDR3 spans 12 residues. The CDR3 loop is CASREGGYEQYF. DNA of the CDR3: TGTGCCAGCAGAGAGGGAGGGTACGAGCAGTACTTC.

V and J are TRBV4-2 and TRBJ2-1; 14 bases match TRBD2. This CDR3 spans 16 amino acids. The J segment lost 13 bases and the V segment lost 1 base, leaving 9 bases of the junction unmatched. The V gene's germline CDR1 is LGHNA and CDR2 YNFKEQ. CDR3 sequence: CASSQARTSGGRGQFF. The CDR3 bases are TGTGCCAGCAGCCAAGCGAGGACTAGCGGGGGGCGGGGACAGTTCTTC.

This clone was detected a few times. The J gene is TRBJ1-2, the V gene TRBV4-1; 9 bases agree with TRBD1. This CDR3 spans 15 amino acids. V was pared by 5 bases and J by 4 bases, with 8 bases of the junction left unmatched. The germline V gene has CDR1 MGHRA and CDR2 YSYEKL. The CDR3 DNA follows: TGCGCCAGCAGCTACGACAGGGGGGACTTCTATGGCTACACCTTC. Protein: CASSYDRGDFYGYTF.

The chain is built from TRBV5-4 and TRBJ2-1; TRBD1 is a possible D gene (6 bases). This CDR3 contains 14 residues. CDR1 and CDR2 from the germline V gene are SGHNT and YYREEE (reference sequence). Trimming took 2 bases from V and 4 from J, leaving 10 bases between them. The CDR3 nucleotides read TGTGCCAGCAGCTTTGGACAGTCTTACAATGAGCAGTTCTTC. Its protein is CASSFGQSYNEQFF.

The CDR3 sequence: CASRLPRGSNQPQHF. For the CDR3, the DNA is TGTGCCAGCAGACTCCCGCGGGGGAGCAATCAGCCCCAGCATTTT. This chain links TRBV28 with TRBJ1-5; D is possibly TRBD1 (5 bases). V lost 6 bases and J lost 1, with 13 bases in between. Germline V gene lookup returns CDR1 MDHEN and CDR2 SYDVKM. The length of the CDR3 is 15 residues.